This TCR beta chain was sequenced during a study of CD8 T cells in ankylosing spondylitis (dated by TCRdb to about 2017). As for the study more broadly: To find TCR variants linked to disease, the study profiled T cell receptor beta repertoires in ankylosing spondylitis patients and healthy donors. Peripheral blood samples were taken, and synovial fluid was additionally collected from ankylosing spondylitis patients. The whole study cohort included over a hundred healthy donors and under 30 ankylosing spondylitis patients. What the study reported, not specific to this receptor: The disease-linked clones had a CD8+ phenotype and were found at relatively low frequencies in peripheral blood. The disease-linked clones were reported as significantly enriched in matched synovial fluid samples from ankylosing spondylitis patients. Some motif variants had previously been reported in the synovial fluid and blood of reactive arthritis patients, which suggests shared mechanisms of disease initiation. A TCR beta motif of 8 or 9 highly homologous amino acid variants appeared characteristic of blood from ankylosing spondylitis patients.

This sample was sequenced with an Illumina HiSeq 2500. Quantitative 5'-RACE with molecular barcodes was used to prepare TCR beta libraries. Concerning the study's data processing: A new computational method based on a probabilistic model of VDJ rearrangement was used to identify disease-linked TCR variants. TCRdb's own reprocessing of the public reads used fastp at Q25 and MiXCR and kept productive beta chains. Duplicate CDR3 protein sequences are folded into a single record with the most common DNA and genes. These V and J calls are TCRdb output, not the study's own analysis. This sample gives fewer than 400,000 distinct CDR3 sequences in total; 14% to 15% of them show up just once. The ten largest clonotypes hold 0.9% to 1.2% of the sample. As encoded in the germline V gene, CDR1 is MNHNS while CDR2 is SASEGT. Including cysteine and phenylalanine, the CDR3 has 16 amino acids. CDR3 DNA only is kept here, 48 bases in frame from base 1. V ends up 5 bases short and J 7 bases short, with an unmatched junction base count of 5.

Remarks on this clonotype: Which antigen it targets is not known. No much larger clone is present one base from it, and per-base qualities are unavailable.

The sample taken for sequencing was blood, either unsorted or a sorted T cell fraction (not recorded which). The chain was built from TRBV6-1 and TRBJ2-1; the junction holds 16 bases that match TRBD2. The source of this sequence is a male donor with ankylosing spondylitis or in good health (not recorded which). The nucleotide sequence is TGTGCCAGCAGTCCTCCGGGACTAGCGGGAGGGAATGAGCAGTTCTTC. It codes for CASSPPGLAGGNEQFF.